These 29 T cell receptor beta chains originate from one sample sequenced in a study of control samples from healthy donors and cancer patients. The method was immunoSEQ multiplex PCR; TCRdb's version includes in-frame clones alone and lacks a portion of them. Of about 20,000 clones in the sample, about 88% were seen once. Sequencing used PBMCs. These receptor sequences come from an older woman with head and neck cancer.

V and J are TRBV9 and TRBJ1-5; D ambiguous. The CDR3 spans 15 residues. V was clipped by 3 bases and J by 4 bases, with 14 bases between them. CDR1 is SGDLS, CDR2 YYNGEE, per germline. CDR3 nucleotide sequence: TGTGCCAGCAGCGCGGGTGCGGCTCCTAATCAGCCCCAGCATTTT. This encodes CASSAGAAPNQPQHF.

The J gene is TRBJ2-3, the V gene TRBV5-1; unclear D gene. Trimming removed 0 bases from V and 6 bases from J, with 11 bases in between. The CDR3 sequence is 14 residues long. Germline loops: CDR1 SGHRS, CDR2 YFSETQ. The CDR3 DNA reads TGCGCCAGCAGCTTGGCCTGGGTTGGGGATACGCAGTATTTT. It encodes CASSLAWVGDTQYF.

This chain uses TRBV18 with TRBJ2-6, with TRBD1 matching over 8 bases. Looked up from germline, CDR1 is KGHSH and CDR2 is LQKENI. This CDR3 has 18 residues. V dropped 3 bases and J dropped 0; count of bases not matched to a gene: 7. CDR3 coding DNA: TGTGCCAGCTCACCGACAGGGGCGGCCCTCTCTGGGGCCAACGTCCTGACTTTC. Protein sequence: CASSPTGAALSGANVLTF.

The chain recombines TRBV2 with TRBJ2-7, with no clear D. V was shortened by 5 bases and J by 2 bases, with 7 bases between the two germline ends. The CDR3 covers 12 residues. The germline gives CDR1 SNHLY, CDR2 FYNNEI. CDR3 sequence: CASSSLAYEQYF. The CDR3 nucleotides read TGTGCCAGCAGTTCGCTAGCCTACGAGCAGTACTTC. Full variable domain (missing parts from reference TRBV2 and TRBJ2-7): EPEVTQTPSHQVTQMGQEVILRCVPISNHLYFYWYRQILGQKVEFLVSFYNNEISEKSEIFDDQFSVERPDGSNFTLKIRSTKLEDSAMYFCASSSLAYEQYFGPGTRLTVT.

This chain joins TRBV6-5 and TRBJ2-7; maybe TRBD2 (5 bases). The CDR3 runs 15 residues. From germline, CDR1 is MNHEY and CDR2 SVGAGI. The V and J ends lost 7 bases and 2 bases respectively, with 18 bases between them. The CDR3, as DNA: TGTGCCAGCACTTTGGACCCCCGGGGTCCCTACGAGCAGTACTTC. Protein product: CASTLDPRGPYEQYF.

The chain carries TRBV7-2 and TRBJ1-5, with D possibly matching TRBD1 (5 bases). The CDR3 extends over 14 amino acids. CDR1 SGHTA and CDR2 FQGNSA come from the germline V gene. The V gene lost 7 bases and the J gene lost 1 base, with 11 bases spanning the gap. The CDR3 loop is CASKPDTSNQPQHF. DNA for the CDR3: TGTGCCAGCAAACCGGACACGAGCAATCAGCCCCAGCATTTT.

This clone was detected only once. This CDR3 reads CASSLGQAGQPQHF. CDR3 nucleotides: TGCGCCAGCAGCTTGGGACAGGCCGGTCAGCCCCAGCATTTT. The chain is built from TRBV5-1 and TRBJ1-5; D may be TRBD1 (6 bases). V lost 0 bases, J lost 6 bases, and 10 bases lay in between. The CDR3 length is 14 residues. The germline V gene has CDR1 SGHRS and CDR2 YFSETQ.

V gene TRBV19 combines with J gene TRBJ1-2, with 10 bases lining up with TRBD1. The germline gives CDR1 LNHDA, CDR2 SQIVND (reference sequence). The CDR3 is 11 residues long. The V segment lost 7 bases and the J segment 14 bases; nucleotides outside the gene matches: 7. CDR3 sequence reads: CASTRDRGWTF. The CDR3 DNA reads TGTGCCAGTACCCGGGACAGGGGTTGGACCTTC.

J is TRBJ2-7 and V is TRBV5-1; D perhaps matches TRBD1 (6 bases). The CDR3 length is 15 residues. The V end was cut by 0 bases, the J end by 3 bases, with 13 bases between. The germline CDR1 and CDR2 sequences are SGHRS and YFSETQ. The CDR3: CASSLGRGTLYEQYF. The CDR3 region has the DNA TGCGCCAGCAGCTTGGGCAGGGGTACCCTCTACGAGCAGTACTTC.

For this clone: One end of the junction does not line up with germline, which may come from a read error. The genes are TRBV19 and TRBJ2-7; TRBD2 agrees at 7 bases. The CDR3 has 14 amino acids. CDR1 and CDR2 from the germline V gene are LNHDA and SQIVND (reference sequence). The DNA for the CDR3 is TGTGCCAGTAGTATCGGGAGGCACTCCTACGAACAGTACTTC. Translating it yields CASSIGRHSYEQYF. Full variable domain (rest looked up from reference TRBV19 and TRBJ2-7): DGGITQSPKYLFRKEGQNVTLSCEQNLNHDAMYWYRQDPGQGLRLIYYSQIVNDFQKGDIAEGYSVSREKKESFPLTVTSAQKNPTAFYLCASSIGRHSYEQYFGPGTRLTVT.

This chain uses TRBV5-1 with TRBJ2-1; 10 bases match TRBD2. In germline, CDR1 is SGHRS, CDR2 YFSETQ. This CDR3 contains 16 residues. The V gene end was trimmed by 3 bases and the J gene end by 1 base; junction bases not matched to a gene: 4. The CDR3 sequence is CASSSLAGGSYNEQFF. The CDR3 DNA reads TGCGCCAGCAGCTCGTTAGCGGGAGGTTCCTACAATGAGCAGTTCTTC.

The table lists this clone with a count of one. The rearrangement uses TRBV5-1 and TRBJ2-5, with 10 bases aligning to TRBD2. CDR1 and CDR2 from the germline V gene are SGHRS and YFSETQ. The junction had 1 base not matched to a gene; V was cut back by 4 bases and J by 1 base. This CDR3 is built from 14 residues. The CDR3 sequence is CASSRTSGQETQYF. The CDR3 nucleotides read TGCGCCAGCAGCAGGACTAGCGGCCAAGAGACCCAGTACTTC.

V is TRBV18 and J is TRBJ1-5, with D uncertain. The germline V and J ends were trimmed by 4 bases and 0 bases, with 7 bases remaining between them. The CDR3 runs 14 residues. Germline V gene data show CDR1 as KGHSH and CDR2 as LQKENI. CDR3 sequence: CASSLQSSNQPQHF. The CDR3 nucleotides read TGTGCCAGCTCACTCCAATCTAGCAATCAGCCCCAGCATTTT.

Here the CDR3 reads CASSPVPPGQGTTGELFF. The CDR3 nucleotides are TGTGCCAGCTCACCGGTCCCCCCGGGACAGGGGACCACCGGGGAGCTGTTTTTT. The rearrangement links TRBV18 to TRBJ2-2; 10 nucleotides agree with TRBD1. This CDR3 has 18 residues. Looked up from germline, CDR1 is KGHSH and CDR2 is LQKENI. V lost 3 bases, J lost 4 bases, and 11 bases stayed unmatched. Supplemented by reference TRBV18 and TRBJ2-2, the full variable domain reads NAGVMQNPRHLVRRRGQEARLRCSPMKGHSHVYWYRQLPEEGLKFMVYLQKENIIDESGMPKERFSAEFPKEGPSILRIQQVVRGDSAAYFCASSPVPPGQGTTGELFFGEGSRLTVL.

The chain couples TRBV19 to TRBJ2-1; D might be TRBD2 (5 bases). CDR3 size: 12 residues. CDR1 is LNHDA, CDR2 SQIVND, per germline (reference sequence). The V end lost 6 bases, the J end lost 5 bases, and 8 bases lay between the germline ends. CDR3 bases: TGTGCCAGTAGACGGGGTAACAATGAGCAGTTCTTC. This translates into CASRRGNNEQFF.

The genes are TRBV19 and TRBJ1-2; possibly TRBD1 for D (5 bases). The CDR3 runs to 16 residues. Trimming stripped 0 bases from V and 4 bases from J, with 15 bases between. Germline V gene data show CDR1 as LNHDA and CDR2 as SQIVND (reference sequence). DNA for the CDR3: TGTGCCAGTAGTATAGATACCCGACAGACCCTCTATGGCTACACCTTC. Translated, it gives CASSIDTRQTLYGYTF.

The chain has TRBV11-2 and TRBJ2-3, with 11 bases matching TRBD2. V trimming: 5 bases; J trimming: 4 bases; junction bases outside the gene matches: 8. From germline, CDR1 is SGHAT and CDR2 FQNNGV. The length of the CDR3 is 16 residues. The CDR3 spells CASSQTGLAASDTQYF. CDR3 nucleotide sequence: TGTGCCAGCAGCCAGACGGGACTAGCGGCATCAGATACGCAGTATTTT.

The table lists this clone with a count of one. The CDR3 region has the DNA TGCGCCAGCAGCTTGGGGGACTCGGCCAATGAGCAGTTCTTC. Translating it yields CASSLGDSANEQFF. The rearrangement links TRBV5-1 to TRBJ2-1, with D perhaps matching TRBD2 (6 bases). This CDR3 region has 14 residues. The V end lost 0 bases, the J end lost 6 bases, and 10 bases lay between the germline ends. Per the germline V gene, CDR1 is SGHRS and CDR2 is YFSETQ.

The CDR3 region is CASSLAGGQATEAFF. In DNA form, the CDR3 reads TGCGCCAGCAGCTTGGCCGGGGGGCAGGCTACTGAAGCTTTCTTT. V is TRBV5-1 and J is TRBJ1-1; D is perhaps TRBD1 (6 bases). Trimming pared 0 bases from V and 5 bases from J, leaving 14 bases between. Germline CDR1 is SGHRS and CDR2 is YFSETQ. The CDR3 extends over 15 amino acids.

V and J are TRBV18 and TRBJ2-7; 7 bases match TRBD1. With V trimmed by 4 bases and J by 2 bases, 8 bases remained unmatched. Germline CDR1 reads KGHSH; CDR2 reads LQKENI. This CDR3 is built from 15 residues. The CDR3 protein is CASSLTGTATYEQYF. For the CDR3, the DNA is TGTGCCAGCTCACTTACCGGGACAGCGACCTACGAGCAGTACTTC.

This chain connects TRBV7-2 to TRBJ2-4, with D possibly matching TRBD1 (5 bases). Looked up from germline, CDR1 is SGHTA and CDR2 is FQGNSA. The V end was cut by 1 base, the J end by 1 base, with 5 bases between. The CDR3 covers 14 residues. CDR3 loop: CASSLDRAKNIQYF. The CDR3 DNA is TGTGCCAGCAGCTTAGACAGGGCCAAAAACATTCAGTACTTC.

This chain connects TRBV24-1 to TRBJ2-2; D may match TRBD1 or TRBD2 (6 bases each). From germline, CDR1 is KGHDR and CDR2 SFDVKD. This CDR3 is built from 16 residues. The V and J ends lost 1 base and 3 bases respectively, with 11 bases between them. The CDR3 region is CATSDFGGRDTGELFF. The CDR3 bases are TGTGCCACCAGTGATTTTGGGGGGCGTGACACCGGGGAGCTGTTTTTT.

This chain uses TRBV6-1 with TRBJ1-2; 9 bases align to TRBD1. The CDR3 consists of 14 residues. V lost 8 bases to trimming and J lost 11 bases; unmatched junction nucleotides: 15. CDR1 is MNHNS and CDR2 is SASEGT in the germline V gene. The CDR3 loop is CASLRPGQGVEYTF. DNA for the CDR3: TGTGCCAGCCTTCGTCCGGGACAGGGAGTTGAGTACACCTTC.

J is TRBJ2-7 and V is TRBV5-5; a possible D gene is TRBD2 (6 bases). Germline CDR1 SGHKS, CDR2 YYEKEE (reference sequence). Trimming pared 4 bases from V and 6 bases from J, leaving 14 bases between. The CDR3 loop spans 13 amino acids. CDR3 sequence reads: CASSPWTTGEQYF. The CDR3 DNA reads TGTGCCAGCAGCCCATGGACTACCGGCGAGCAGTACTTC.

The rearrangement links TRBV4-1 to TRBJ2-7; D is perhaps TRBD1 (6 bases). V gave up 4 bases and J gave up 2 bases, with 21 bases separating them. There are 17 residues in the CDR3. The germline V gene has CDR1 MGHRA and CDR2 YSYEKL. CDR3 coding DNA: TGCGCCAGCAGCCCCCGCGCCCTTACAGGGCTCCCCTACGAGCAGTACTTC. Its translation: CASSPRALTGLPYEQYF.

The chain joins TRBV10-3 to TRBJ2-1; D is possibly TRBD1 or TRBD2 (5 bases each). This CDR3 contains 14 residues. Trimming shortened V by 7 bases and J by 7 bases, and 17 bases separated the two germline ends. The V gene's germline CDR1 is ENHRY and CDR2 SYGVKD. The CDR3 here is CAINPGTARNEQFF. The CDR3 region has the DNA TGTGCCATCAACCCTGGGACGGCCAGGAATGAGCAGTTCTTC.

The rearrangement links TRBV6-5 to TRBJ1-1; a possible D gene is TRBD1 (5 bases). Looked up from germline, CDR1 is MNHEY and CDR2 is SVGAGI. The V gene lost 7 bases and the J gene lost 6 bases, with 15 bases spanning the gap. CDR3 size: 13 residues. The CDR3 reads CASTNGRGAEAFF. The CDR3 region has the DNA TGTGCCAGCACTAACGGACGGGGGGCTGAAGCTTTCTTT.

The CDR3: CASSQAEFIGELFF. CDR3 in DNA: TGTGCCAGCAGCCAAGCGGAGTTTATCGGGGAGCTGTTTTTT. The chain joins TRBV3-1 (or the pseudogene TRBV3-2) to TRBJ2-2; D not resolved. Per germline, CDR1 LGHDT and CDR2 YNNKEL (reference sequence). The V end lost 1 base, the J end lost 7 bases, and 10 bases lay between the germline ends. CDR3 length: 14 amino acids.

The chain carries TRBV4-2 and TRBJ2-2; TRBD2 is a possible D gene (5 bases). V was clipped by 0 bases and J by 4 bases, with 15 bases between them. The CDR3 has 17 residues. The germline CDR1 and CDR2 sequences are LGHNA and YNFKEQ. The CDR3 region has the DNA TGTGCCAGCAGCCAAGATAACAGCGGTCGGGGCACCGGGGAGCTGTTTTTT. It codes for CASSQDNSGRGTGELFF.